Below are 8 T cell receptor beta chains sequenced from a single sample in a study of regulatory dendritic cells for organ transplantation. Sequencing was performed with immunoSEQ multiplex PCR; in TCRdb, only in-frame clones are kept and a portion is missing. Among 11,000 or so clones listed, 85% to 90% were seen once. Allogeneic regulatory or mature dendritic cells were co-cultured for less than 6 days with CFSE-labeled sorted T cells at 1:10. No cognate antigen is known for these TCRs. Sequenced input: naive CD8+ T cells from blood cultured with dendritic cells. Subset noted: CD45RA+ naive T cells. These receptor sequences come from a human donor in good health.

This chain joins TRBV27 and TRBJ1-5; D is possibly TRBD1 (5 bases). V lost 10 bases to trimming and J lost 7 bases, with 14 bases between them. The CDR3 has 12 residues. Looked up from germline, CDR1 is MNHEY and CDR2 is SMNVEV (reference sequence). The CDR3 nucleotides read TGTGCCACCACTACCGGGGGACAGCCCCAGCATTTT. Its protein is CATTTGGQPQHF.

This chain connects TRBV27 to TRBJ2-7; D is perhaps TRBD1 (6 bases). Trimming took 8 bases from V and 2 from J, leaving 10 bases between them. Per the germline V gene, CDR1 is MNHEY and CDR2 is SMNVEV (reference sequence). This CDR3 region has 12 residues. CDR3 sequence reads: CASGGRAYEQYF. CDR3 nucleotide sequence: TGTGCCAGCGGGGGCCGAGCCTACGAGCAGTACTTC.

This clone was counted only a few times. This chain uses TRBV27 with TRBJ1-1, with D possibly matching TRBD1 (6 bases). Germline V gene data show CDR1 as MNHEY and CDR2 as SMNVEV (reference sequence). The CDR3 is 13 amino acids. V was shortened by 3 bases and J by 7 bases, with 12 bases between the two germline ends. CDR3 protein: CASSLLGHNEAFF. CDR3 sequence (DNA): TGTGCCAGCAGTTTGTTGGGACATAATGAAGCTTTCTTT.

The chain employs TRBV4-1 and TRBJ2-3, with TRBD2 matching over 14 bases. Trimming cost V 1 base and J 1 base; bases outside gene matches: 10. The CDR3 runs 20 residues. Germline V gene sequence: CDR1 MGHRA, CDR2 YSYEKL. The CDR3 loop is CASSQGGGLAGAFGTDTQYF. CDR3 in DNA: TGCGCCAGCAGCCAAGGGGGGGGACTAGCGGGAGCTTTTGGCACAGATACGCAGTATTTT.

The V gene is TRBV6-5, the J gene TRBJ2-5; TRBD1 matches 7 bases. From germline, CDR1 is MNHEY and CDR2 SVGAGI. Unmatched junction bases numbered 0, after V lost 2 bases and J lost 3 bases. This CDR3 contains 13 residues. CDR3 sequence (DNA): TGTGCCAGCAGTTACGGGACAGAAGAGACCCAGTACTTC. Residues: CASSYGTEETQYF.

The chain has TRBV7-9 and TRBJ2-3; 14 nucleotides align to TRBD2. V gave up 3 bases and J gave up 5 bases; unmatched junction bases: 7. Germline-derived CDR1 and CDR2 are SEHNR and FQNEAQ (reference sequence). CDR3 length: 17 amino acids. The CDR3 spells CASSLPGLAGDQDTQYF. The CDR3 DNA is TGTGCCAGCAGCTTGCCGGGACTAGCGGGAGATCAAGATACGCAGTATTTT.

This clone was recorded a few times. The genes are TRBV5-4 and TRBJ1-5, with unresolved D. Trimming pared 1 base from V and 7 bases from J, leaving 9 bases between. The CDR3 extends over 13 amino acids. Germline V lookup: CDR1 SGHNT, CDR2 YYREEE (reference sequence). The CDR3 DNA reads as TGTGCCAGCAGCTTGAGTGGCGGACAGCCCCAGCATTTT. Protein product: CASSLSGGQPQHF.

This clone has just a few counts. The chain uses TRBV30 and TRBJ1-5; TRBD1 matches 9 bases. J was trimmed by 5 bases and V by 1 base; bases with no gene match: 0. There are 13 residues in the CDR3. The V gene's germline CDR1 is GTSNPN and CDR2 SVGIG (reference sequence). The CDR3, as DNA: TGTGCCTGGAGTGGACAGGGGGATCAGCCCCAGCATTTT. As protein: CAWSGQGDQPQHF. The full variable domain, in which reference TRBV30 and TRBJ1-5 provide the parts outside the CDR3, is SQTIHQWPATLVQPVGSPLSLECTVEGTSNPNLYWYRQAAGRGLQLLFYSVGIGQISSEVPQNLSASRPQDRQFILSSKKLLLSDSGFYLCAWSGQGDQPQHFGDGTRLSIL.